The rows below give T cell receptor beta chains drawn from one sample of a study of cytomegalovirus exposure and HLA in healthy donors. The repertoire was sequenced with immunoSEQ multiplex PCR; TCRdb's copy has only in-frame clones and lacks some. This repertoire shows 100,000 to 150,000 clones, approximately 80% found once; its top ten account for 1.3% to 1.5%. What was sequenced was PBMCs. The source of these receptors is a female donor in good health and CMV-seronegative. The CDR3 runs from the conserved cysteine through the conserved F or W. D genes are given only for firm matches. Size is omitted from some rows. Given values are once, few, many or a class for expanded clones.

cdr3_aa: CASSLVGPLNEQYF; cdr3_nt: TGTGCCAGCAGCTTGGTGGGGCCGCTGAACGAGCAGTACTTC; v_call: TRBV5-4; clone_size: .; j_call: TRBJ2-7; d_call: .
cdr3_aa: CASSSPSGGTDTQYF; cdr3_nt: TGTGCCAGCTCCTCTCCCTCGGGGGGTACAGATACGCAGTATTTT; v_call: TRBV9; clone_size: .; j_call: TRBJ2-3; d_call: TRBD2
cdr3_aa: CASSPPGADTQYF; cdr3_nt: TGTGCCAGCAGTCCACCGGGGGCAGATACGCAGTATTTT; v_call: TRBV11-2; clone_size: once; j_call: TRBJ2-3; d_call: .
cdr3_aa: CASSVQGGNEQFF; cdr3_nt: TGTGCCAGCAGTGTGCAGGGGGGCAATGAGCAGTTCTTC; v_call: TRBV6-4; clone_size: .; j_call: TRBJ2-1; d_call: .
cdr3_aa: CAWTTTGGSREKLFF; cdr3_nt: TGTGCCTGGACTACTACAGGGGGATCGAGGGAAAAACTGTTTTTT; v_call: TRBV30; clone_size: .; j_call: TRBJ1-4; d_call: TRBD1
cdr3_aa: CASSFGGQGYEQYF; cdr3_nt: TGTGCCAGCAGTTTTGGAGGACAGGGCTACGAGCAGTACTTC; v_call: TRBV28; clone_size: .; j_call: TRBJ2-7; d_call: TRBD1
cdr3_aa: CASSRDRGDNEQFF; cdr3_nt: TGTGCCAGCAGCCGGGACAGGGGCGACAATGAGCAGTTCTTC; v_call: TRBV7-8; clone_size: .; j_call: TRBJ2-1; d_call: TRBD1
cdr3_aa: CATSRGDGIRETQYF; cdr3_nt: TGTGCCACCAGCAGGGGAGATGGGATCAGGGAGACCCAGTACTTC; v_call: TRBV15; clone_size: .; j_call: TRBJ2-5; d_call: .
cdr3_aa: CASSGTSGTDEQFF; cdr3_nt: TGTGCCAGCAGTGGGACTAGCGGGACGGATGAGCAGTTCTTC; v_call: TRBV6-4; clone_size: few; j_call: TRBJ2-1; d_call: TRBD2
cdr3_aa: CATSRYRVPEEKLFF; cdr3_nt: TGTGCCACCAGCAGATACAGGGTCCCGGAGGAAAAACTGTTTTTT; v_call: TRBV15; clone_size: .; j_call: TRBJ1-4; d_call: .
cdr3_aa: CASSEDWGGNEQYF; cdr3_nt: TGTGCCAGCAGTGAAGATTGGGGGGGGAACGAGCAGTACTTC; v_call: TRBV2; clone_size: .; j_call: TRBJ2-7; d_call: TRBD2
cdr3_aa: CASSMSTSGNTEAFF; cdr3_nt: TGTGCCAGCAGCATGTCTACATCGGGGAACACTGAAGCTTTCTTT; v_call: TRBV7-3; clone_size: .; j_call: TRBJ1-1; d_call: .
cdr3_aa: CASSLEGLAASTDTQYF; cdr3_nt: TGCGCCAGCAGCTTGGAAGGACTAGCGGCTAGCACAGATACGCAGTATTTT; v_call: TRBV5-1; clone_size: .; j_call: TRBJ2-3; d_call: TRBD2
cdr3_aa: CAWRLAGGADTQYF; cdr3_nt: TGTGCCTGGAGGTTAGCGGGAGGGGCGGATACGCAGTATTTT; v_call: TRBV30; clone_size: .; j_call: TRBJ2-3; d_call: TRBD2
cdr3_aa: CASSPWTGANGYTF; cdr3_nt: TGTGCCAGCAGCCCTTGGACAGGGGCGAATGGCTACACCTTC; v_call: TRBV9; clone_size: .; j_call: TRBJ1-2; d_call: TRBD1
cdr3_aa: CASSTGQEYTEAFF; cdr3_nt: TGTGCCAGCAGCACGGGACAGGAGTACACTGAAGCTTTCTTT; v_call: TRBV7-9; clone_size: .; j_call: TRBJ1-1; d_call: TRBD1
cdr3_aa: CASSLTSGTGAETQYF; cdr3_nt: TGCGCCAGCAGCTTGACTAGCGGAACGGGGGCAGAGACCCAGTACTTC; v_call: TRBV5-1; clone_size: .; j_call: TRBJ2-5; d_call: TRBD2
cdr3_aa: CASSAGQGFYEQYF; cdr3_nt: TGTGCCAGCAGCGCGGGACAGGGTTTTTACGAGCAGTACTTC; v_call: TRBV25-1; clone_size: .; j_call: TRBJ2-7; d_call: TRBD1
cdr3_aa: CASSQTSGIRGEQYF; cdr3_nt: TGCGCCAGCAGCCAAACTAGCGGTATTAGAGGCGAGCAGTACTTC; v_call: TRBV4-3; clone_size: .; j_call: TRBJ2-7; d_call: TRBD2
cdr3_aa: CASSLNGGSAGANVLTF; cdr3_nt: TGTGCCAGCAGTTTAAACGGGGGATCAGCTGGGGCCAACGTCCTGACTTTC; v_call: TRBV27; clone_size: .; j_call: TRBJ2-6; d_call: .
cdr3_aa: CASSPSQGGMKETQYF; cdr3_nt: TGCGCCAGCAGCCCCTCGCAGGGAGGGATGAAAGAGACCCAGTACTTC; v_call: TRBV5-1; clone_size: once; j_call: TRBJ2-5; d_call: TRBD2
cdr3_aa: CASSPGLASYEQYF; cdr3_nt: TGTGCCAGTAGTCCCGGACTAGCGTCCTACGAGCAGTACTTC; v_call: TRBV19; clone_size: .; j_call: TRBJ2-7; d_call: TRBD2
cdr3_aa: CASSLWSGTPSYEQYF; cdr3_nt: TGTGCCAGCAGTTTATGGTCCGGGACACCCTCCTACGAGCAGTACTTC; v_call: TRBV27; clone_size: few; j_call: TRBJ2-7; d_call: .
cdr3_aa: CASRHDRGRQETQYF; cdr3_nt: TGTGCCAGCAGACATGACAGGGGGCGTCAAGAGACCCAGTACTTC; v_call: TRBV5-4; clone_size: .; j_call: TRBJ2-5; d_call: TRBD1
cdr3_aa: CASSSVSEAFF; cdr3_nt: TGTGCCAGCAGCTCGGTATCTGAAGCTTTCTTT; v_call: TRBV5-6; clone_size: .; j_call: TRBJ1-1; d_call: .
cdr3_aa: CASSFSAGQETQYF; cdr3_nt: TGTGCCAGCAGTTTTTCGGCAGGCCAAGAGACCCAGTACTTC; v_call: TRBV27; clone_size: .; j_call: TRBJ2-5; d_call: .
cdr3_aa: CAISDWAFNTEAFF; cdr3_nt: TGTGCCATCAGTGACTGGGCCTTCAACACTGAAGCTTTCTTT; v_call: TRBV10-3; clone_size: .; j_call: TRBJ1-1; d_call: .
cdr3_aa: CASSQALWDRGGEKLFF; cdr3_nt: TGTGCCAGCAGCCAAGCTCTATGGGACAGGGGAGGGGAAAAACTGTTTTTT; v_call: TRBV4-2; clone_size: .; j_call: TRBJ1-4; d_call: TRBD1
cdr3_aa: CASSIRQGNEQYF; cdr3_nt: TGTGCCAGTAGTATACGACAGGGGAACGAGCAGTACTTC; v_call: TRBV19; clone_size: .; j_call: TRBJ2-7; d_call: TRBD1
cdr3_aa: CASSPLLAPQETQYF; cdr3_nt: TGTGCCAGCTCACCACTTCTAGCGCCACAAGAGACCCAGTACTTC; v_call: TRBV18; clone_size: .; j_call: TRBJ2-5; d_call: .
cdr3_aa: CAISGSLSGANVLTF; cdr3_nt: TGTGCCATCAGTGGGTCTCTCTCTGGGGCCAACGTCCTGACTTTC; v_call: TRBV10-3; clone_size: few; j_call: TRBJ2-6; d_call: .
cdr3_aa: CASSGRQGGPWNTEAFF; cdr3_nt: TGCGCCAGCAGCGGACGCCAGGGGGGACCTTGGAACACTGAAGCTTTCTTT; v_call: TRBV10-1; clone_size: .; j_call: TRBJ1-1; d_call: TRBD1
cdr3_aa: CASSQGGTDPYEQYF; cdr3_nt: TGCGCCAGCAGCCAAGGCGGGACGGACCCCTACGAGCAGTACTTC; v_call: TRBV4-3; clone_size: .; j_call: TRBJ2-7; d_call: .
cdr3_aa: CASSFGTENIQYF; cdr3_nt: TGTGCCAGCAGCTTTGGGACAGAAAACATTCAGTACTTC; v_call: TRBV7-2; clone_size: .; j_call: TRBJ2-4; d_call: TRBD1
cdr3_aa: CAWRSIANTGELFF; cdr3_nt: TGTGCCTGGAGATCTATCGCGAACACCGGGGAGCTGTTTTTT; v_call: TRBV30; clone_size: .; j_call: TRBJ2-2; d_call: .
cdr3_aa: CASLSGRTGDTQYF; cdr3_nt: TGTGCCAGCTTAAGCGGGAGGACCGGGGATACGCAGTATTTT; v_call: TRBV27; clone_size: .; j_call: TRBJ2-3; d_call: TRBD2
cdr3_aa: CASSQTGTTDTQYF; cdr3_nt: TGTGCCAGCAGTCAGACAGGGACCACAGATACGCAGTATTTT; v_call: TRBV6-5; clone_size: few; j_call: TRBJ2-3; d_call: TRBD1
cdr3_aa: CASSPGSGSNNNEQFF; cdr3_nt: TGTGCCAGCAGCCCGGGTAGCGGGAGCAACAACAATGAGCAGTTCTTC; v_call: TRBV11-3; clone_size: .; j_call: TRBJ2-1; d_call: TRBD2
cdr3_aa: CARGVDRAQETQYF; cdr3_nt: TGTGCCAGGGGGGTGGACAGGGCTCAAGAGACCCAGTACTTC; v_call: TRBV7-8; clone_size: .; j_call: TRBJ2-5; d_call: TRBD1
cdr3_aa: CASSLLGGSAEAFF; cdr3_nt: TGTGCCAGCAGCTTACTAGGGGGCTCCGCTGAAGCTTTCTTT; v_call: TRBV11-2; clone_size: .; j_call: TRBJ1-1; d_call: TRBD1